Listed below are T cell receptor beta chains from one sample, sequenced in a study of OX40 agonist ivuxolimab in advanced cancers. Measured with immunoSEQ multiplex PCR; TCRdb has only the in-frame clones, and not every one. The top ten hold around 2.9% of the sample, which has some 65,000 clones, 87% seen once. The sample here was CD4+ or CD8+ T cells sorted from blood, taken in a trial of the OX40 agonist ivuxolimab. Every receptor here comes from an adult with an advanced solid tumor such as melanoma, head and neck, liver or kidney cancer. Each CDR3 is given with its conserved first and last residue. The D gene is left open where the match is weak. Clone sizes are given selectively: once, few, many, or a class where the clone is expanded.

d_call: NA
j_call: TRBJ1-5
clone_size: NA
v_call: TRBV11-3
cdr3_nt: TGTGCCAGCAGCTTATTACGGAACAATCAGCCCCAGCATTTT
cdr3_aa: CASSLLRNNQPQHF

d_call: NA
j_call: TRBJ2-7
clone_size: NA
v_call: TRBV5-1
cdr3_nt: TGCGCCAGCAGCTATGACCCAGCCTCCCAGGGGTCCTACGAGCAGTACTTC
cdr3_aa: CASSYDPASQGSYEQYF

d_call: NA
j_call: TRBJ2-2
clone_size: NA
v_call: TRBV28
cdr3_nt: TGTGCCAGCTGGGGTCAGGGGAACACCGGGGAGCTGTTTTTT
cdr3_aa: CASWGQGNTGELFF

d_call: NA
j_call: TRBJ2-7
clone_size: NA
v_call: TRBV6-5
cdr3_nt: TGTGCCAGCAAGTACACTAACACCGCCTACGAGCAGTACTTC
cdr3_aa: CASKYTNTAYEQYF

d_call: NA
j_call: TRBJ2-2
clone_size: NA
v_call: TRBV5-6
cdr3_nt: TGTGCCAGCAGCTGGGGAGTGCCGGACACCGGGGAGCTGTTTTTT
cdr3_aa: CASSWGVPDTGELFF

d_call: NA
j_call: TRBJ2-7
clone_size: NA
v_call: TRBV7-9
cdr3_nt: TGTGCCAGCAGCTTTTGGGGGACCTACGAGCAGTACTTC
cdr3_aa: CASSFWGTYEQYF

d_call: NA
j_call: TRBJ2-7
clone_size: NA
v_call: TRBV6-1
cdr3_nt: TGTGCCATCGTAAGCTACGAGCAGTACTTC
cdr3_aa: CAIVSYEQYF

d_call: TRBD1
j_call: TRBJ1-1
clone_size: NA
v_call: TRBV7-3
cdr3_nt: TGTGCCAGCAGCTCAGACAGGGCATTACGCACTGAAGCTTTCTTT
cdr3_aa: CASSSDRALRTEAFF

d_call: NA
j_call: TRBJ1-1
clone_size: NA
v_call: TRBV7-9
cdr3_nt: TGTGCCAGCAGCTTAGCACCCGTGGGCACTGAAGCTTTCTTT
cdr3_aa: CASSLAPVGTEAFF

d_call: NA
j_call: TRBJ2-7
clone_size: NA
v_call: TRBV29-1
cdr3_nt: TGCAGCGTTGGGGGATTAAGCTACGAGCAGTACTTC
cdr3_aa: CSVGGLSYEQYF

d_call: TRBD2
j_call: TRBJ2-3
clone_size: few
v_call: TRBV9
cdr3_nt: TGTGCCAGCAGCGTAGGGCTAGCGGGTGGCGCAGATACGCAGTATTTT
cdr3_aa: CASSVGLAGGADTQYF

d_call: NA
j_call: TRBJ2-5
clone_size: NA
v_call: TRBV10-1
cdr3_nt: TGCGCCAGCAGTATCGGGTCCGCCGGAGATCGAGAGACCCAGTACTTC
cdr3_aa: CASSIGSAGDRETQYF

d_call: NA
j_call: TRBJ1-1
clone_size: NA
v_call: TRBV30
cdr3_nt: TGTGCCTGGAGTGTACGAGGGGGGCGCAGCACTGAAGCTTTCTTT
cdr3_aa: CAWSVRGGRSTEAFF

d_call: TRBD1
j_call: TRBJ2-5
clone_size: NA
v_call: TRBV29-1
cdr3_nt: TGCAGCGTTGAGACGGACAGGCAAGAGACCCAGTACTTC
cdr3_aa: CSVETDRQETQYF

d_call: NA
j_call: TRBJ2-3
clone_size: NA
v_call: TRBV28
cdr3_nt: TGTGCCAGCACCCCCCCTTCCGGAGGCCAGGGAGAGCAGTATTTT
cdr3_aa: CASTPPSGGQGEQYF

d_call: NA
j_call: TRBJ1-1
clone_size: NA
v_call: TRBV2
cdr3_nt: TGTGCCAGCACCTCGACAGGCACTGAAGCTTTCTTT
cdr3_aa: CASTSTGTEAFF

d_call: TRBD1
j_call: TRBJ1-6
clone_size: NA
v_call: TRBV5-4
cdr3_nt: TGTGCCAGCAGCCGGACAGGGGAACATTCACCCCTCCACTTT
cdr3_aa: CASSRTGEHSPLHF

d_call: TRBD2
j_call: TRBJ2-1
clone_size: NA
v_call: TRBV2
cdr3_nt: TGTGCGGGTAGCGGGAGTGGAAATGAGCAGTTCTTC
cdr3_aa: CAGSGSGNEQFF

d_call: TRBD1
j_call: TRBJ1-1
clone_size: NA
v_call: TRBV4-1
cdr3_nt: TGCGCCAGCAGCTCTACAGGGGGCGCGAACACTGAAGCTTTCTTT
cdr3_aa: CASSSTGGANTEAFF

d_call: TRBD2
j_call: TRBJ2-3
clone_size: NA
v_call: TRBV12-5
cdr3_nt: TGTGCTAGTGGTTTGACTAGCGGGAGTTCTACGCAGTATTTT
cdr3_aa: CASGLTSGSSTQYF

d_call: NA
j_call: TRBJ1-2
clone_size: NA
v_call: TRBV5-1
cdr3_nt: TGCGCCAGCAGCGACAATTATGGCTACACCTTC
cdr3_aa: CASSDNYGYTF

d_call: NA
j_call: TRBJ2-1
clone_size: NA
v_call: TRBV4-2
cdr3_nt: TGTGCCAGCAGCCCTGACAGCAACAATGAGCAGTTCTTC
cdr3_aa: CASSPDSNNEQFF

d_call: NA
j_call: TRBJ2-3
clone_size: NA
v_call: TRBV10-3
cdr3_nt: TGTGCCATCAGGACTTCAGGGGCAGATACGCAGTATTTT
cdr3_aa: CAIRTSGADTQYF

d_call: NA
j_call: TRBJ2-2
clone_size: NA
v_call: TRBV28
cdr3_nt: TGTGCCAGCAGTTTTTTTCTGGGGGCCGGGGAGCTGTTTTTT
cdr3_aa: CASSFFLGAGELFF

d_call: NA
j_call: TRBJ2-7
clone_size: NA
v_call: TRBV5-4
cdr3_nt: TGTGCCAGCAGCTTACTTAGGGCTCCCTACGAGCAGTACTTC
cdr3_aa: CASSLLRAPYEQYF

d_call: TRBD2
j_call: TRBJ2-3
clone_size: few
v_call: TRBV5-1
cdr3_nt: TGCGCCAGCAGCTCGGGACTAGCGGGGAGCACAGATACGCAGTATTTT
cdr3_aa: CASSSGLAGSTDTQYF

d_call: NA
j_call: TRBJ2-1
clone_size: NA
v_call: TRBV18
cdr3_nt: TGTGCCAGCTCACCCCCCGGGGGCTGGGATGAGCAGTTCTTC
cdr3_aa: CASSPPGGWDEQFF

d_call: NA
j_call: TRBJ1-4
clone_size: NA
v_call: TRBV30
cdr3_nt: TGTGCCTGGAGTGTAAGTGGGGAAAAACTGTTTTTT
cdr3_aa: CAWSVSGEKLFF

d_call: TRBD2
j_call: TRBJ2-5
clone_size: NA
v_call: TRBV11-2
cdr3_nt: TGTGCCAGCAGGCAAGGACTAGCCTGGGAGACCCAGTACTTC
cdr3_aa: CASRQGLAWETQYF

d_call: TRBD1
j_call: TRBJ1-1
clone_size: NA
v_call: TRBV11-2
cdr3_nt: TGTGCCAGCAGCTTAAAGGCCAGGGGGATGAACACTGAAGCTTTCTTT
cdr3_aa: CASSLKARGMNTEAFF

d_call: TRBD2
j_call: TRBJ2-3
clone_size: NA
v_call: TRBV5-1
cdr3_nt: TGCGCCAGCAGCTTGGGACTAGCGGGAGATACGCAGTATTTT
cdr3_aa: CASSLGLAGDTQYF

d_call: NA
j_call: TRBJ2-7
clone_size: NA
v_call: TRBV7-2
cdr3_nt: TGTGCCAGCAGCTTAGAGGGGAGGAGGGCCTGGGGGGAGCAGTACTTC
cdr3_aa: CASSLEGRRAWGEQYF

d_call: NA
j_call: TRBJ2-7
clone_size: NA
v_call: TRBV29-1
cdr3_nt: TGCAGCGTTCGAAGGGAGACCTACGAGCAGTACTTC
cdr3_aa: CSVRRETYEQYF

d_call: NA
j_call: TRBJ1-5
clone_size: NA
v_call: TRBV7-2
cdr3_nt: TGTGCCAGCAGCCTCAACAATCAGCCCCAGCATTTT
cdr3_aa: CASSLNNQPQHF

d_call: TRBD1
j_call: TRBJ1-4
clone_size: medium-sized
v_call: TRBV18
cdr3_nt: TGTGCCAGCTCACCGGGACAGGGGAATGAAAAACTGTTTTTT
cdr3_aa: CASSPGQGNEKLFF

d_call: NA
j_call: TRBJ2-5
clone_size: NA
v_call: TRBV19
cdr3_nt: TGTGCCAGTAGCCCCGTTGTGAGCGCGGAGACCCAGTACTTC
cdr3_aa: CASSPVVSAETQYF

d_call: NA
j_call: TRBJ2-1
clone_size: NA
v_call: TRBV28
cdr3_nt: TGTGCCAGCAGTTCAGCGGGTGCCGGGTCTGCTCATGAGCAGTTCTTC
cdr3_aa: CASSSAGAGSAHEQFF

d_call: TRBD2
j_call: TRBJ2-7
clone_size: NA
v_call: TRBV15
cdr3_nt: TGTGCCACCAGCCGAGGTAGGGCTAGCGGGGCTTCGTACGAGCAGTACTTC
cdr3_aa: CATSRGRASGASYEQYF

d_call: TRBD2
j_call: TRBJ2-5
clone_size: NA
v_call: TRBV28
cdr3_nt: TGTGCCAGCAGTTTAACTAGCGGGGTCCAGGGAGAGACCCAGTACTTC
cdr3_aa: CASSLTSGVQGETQYF

d_call: TRBD1
j_call: TRBJ1-1
clone_size: NA
v_call: TRBV6-6
cdr3_nt: TGTGCCAGCAGCCCTCATACAGGGGCTGAAGCTTTCTTT
cdr3_aa: CASSPHTGAEAFF

d_call: NA
j_call: TRBJ1-2
clone_size: NA
v_call: TRBV29-1
cdr3_nt: TGCAGCGTTGATTCGGGACCTGATCCTGGCTACACCTTC
cdr3_aa: CSVDSGPDPGYTF

d_call: NA
j_call: TRBJ1-1
clone_size: few
v_call: TRBV5-1
cdr3_nt: TGCGCCAGCAGCTTAAGGGGGGACACTGAAGCTTTCTTT
cdr3_aa: CASSLRGDTEAFF

d_call: TRBD1
j_call: TRBJ2-5
clone_size: once
v_call: TRBV12-5
cdr3_nt: TGTGCTAGTGGTTTAACCCACGGGACAGGGACAGAGACCCAGTACTTC
cdr3_aa: CASGLTHGTGTETQYF

d_call: TRBD1
j_call: TRBJ1-5
clone_size: few
v_call: TRBV19
cdr3_nt: TGTGCCAGTAGTACGGGACAGGAGGTTGGACAATGGCCCCAGCATTTT
cdr3_aa: CASSTGQEVGQWPQHF

d_call: TRBD1
j_call: TRBJ2-3
clone_size: NA
v_call: TRBV6-5
cdr3_nt: TGTGCCAGCAGTTACCTACCGGGACAGCGGAAGGATACGCAGTATTTT
cdr3_aa: CASSYLPGQRKDTQYF